This T cell receptor beta chain comes out of a study of shared clonotypes between healthy human individuals. Study-wide findings and caveats: Among non-shared clonotypes, generation probabilities were lower than among those shared by all four donors.

Sequencing was performed with immunoSEQ multiplex PCR; in TCRdb, only in-frame clones are kept and a portion is missing. Among about 530,000 clones, about 96% were seen once, and the ten largest hold 0.06%. The CDR3 contains 14 residues. Germline V CDR1 and CDR2: KGHSH, LQKENI. The germline V and J ends were trimmed by 2 bases and 7 bases, with 14 bases remaining between them. As for this clone: What it recognizes is unknown.

The rearrangement links TRBV18 to TRBJ1-2; D not resolved. This TCR derives from a woman under 40 in good health. Material: naive CD4+ T cells sorted from blood. This sample's subset: CD45RA+ positively selected. The CDR3 is CASSPVSGSGGYTF. The CDR3 DNA is TGTGCCAGCTCACCAGTATCGGGGTCGGGTGGCTACACCTTC.